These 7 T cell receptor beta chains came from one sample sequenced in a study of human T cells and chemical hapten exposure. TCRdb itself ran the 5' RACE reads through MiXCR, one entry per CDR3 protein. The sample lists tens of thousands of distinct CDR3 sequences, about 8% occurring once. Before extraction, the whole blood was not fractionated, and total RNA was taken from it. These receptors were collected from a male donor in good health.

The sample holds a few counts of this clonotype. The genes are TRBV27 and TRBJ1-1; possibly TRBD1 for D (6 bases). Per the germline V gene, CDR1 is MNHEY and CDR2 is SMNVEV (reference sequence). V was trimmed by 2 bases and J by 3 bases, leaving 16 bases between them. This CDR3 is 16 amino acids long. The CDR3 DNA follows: TGTGCCAGCAGTTTAGGTCCAACAGGGAGAGACACTGAAGCTTTCTTT. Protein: CASSLGPTGRDTEAFF.

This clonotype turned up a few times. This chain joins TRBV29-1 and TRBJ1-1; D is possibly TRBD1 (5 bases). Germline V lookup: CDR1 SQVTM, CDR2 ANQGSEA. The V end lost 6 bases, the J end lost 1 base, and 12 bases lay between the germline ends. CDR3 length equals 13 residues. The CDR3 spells CSVVGTANTEAFF. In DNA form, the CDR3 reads TGCAGCGTAGTCGGGACGGCGAACACTGAAGCTTTCTTT.

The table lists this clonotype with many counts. The CDR3 DNA follows: TGCAGCGTTGCGTGGGACAGGGAACGCACCGGGGAGCTGTTTTTT. It specifies CSVAWDRERTGELFF. The chain carries TRBV29-1 and TRBJ2-2, with 9 bases lining up with TRBD1. This CDR3 spans 15 amino acids. The V gene end was trimmed by 4 bases and the J gene end by 4 bases; junction bases not matched to a gene: 7. The germline V gene encodes CDR1 SQVTM and CDR2 ANQGSEA.

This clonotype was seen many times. The CDR3 is CASSELAGGADTQYF. The CDR3, as DNA: TGCGCCAGCAGTGAACTAGCGGGAGGAGCAGATACGCAGTATTTT. This chain uses TRBV10-1 with TRBJ2-3, with 12 positions matching TRBD2. The V segment lost 3 bases and the J segment 4 bases; nucleotides outside the gene matches: 2. This CDR3 spans 15 amino acids. Germline CDR1 WNHNN, CDR2 SYGVQD (reference sequence).

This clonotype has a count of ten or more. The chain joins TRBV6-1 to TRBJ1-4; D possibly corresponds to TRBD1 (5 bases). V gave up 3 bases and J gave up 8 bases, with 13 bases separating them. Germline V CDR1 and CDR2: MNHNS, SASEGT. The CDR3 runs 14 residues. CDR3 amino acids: CASSDHGTQEKLFF. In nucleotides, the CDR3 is TGTGCCAGCAGTGATCACGGGACCCAAGAAAAACTGTTTTTT.

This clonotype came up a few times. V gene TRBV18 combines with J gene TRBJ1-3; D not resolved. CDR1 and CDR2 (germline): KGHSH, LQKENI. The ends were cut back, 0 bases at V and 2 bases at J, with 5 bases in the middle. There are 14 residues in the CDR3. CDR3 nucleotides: TGTGCCAGCTCACCACCCGGGACTGGAAACACCATATATTTT. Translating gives CASSPPGTGNTIYF.

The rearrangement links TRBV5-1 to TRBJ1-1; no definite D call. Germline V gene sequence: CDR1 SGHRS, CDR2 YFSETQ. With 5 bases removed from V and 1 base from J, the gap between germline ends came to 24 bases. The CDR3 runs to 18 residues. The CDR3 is CASSSRGIRELGNTEAFF. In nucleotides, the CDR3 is TGCGCCAGCAGTTCCCGCGGGATCCGGGAGCTAGGGAACACTGAAGCTTTCTTT.